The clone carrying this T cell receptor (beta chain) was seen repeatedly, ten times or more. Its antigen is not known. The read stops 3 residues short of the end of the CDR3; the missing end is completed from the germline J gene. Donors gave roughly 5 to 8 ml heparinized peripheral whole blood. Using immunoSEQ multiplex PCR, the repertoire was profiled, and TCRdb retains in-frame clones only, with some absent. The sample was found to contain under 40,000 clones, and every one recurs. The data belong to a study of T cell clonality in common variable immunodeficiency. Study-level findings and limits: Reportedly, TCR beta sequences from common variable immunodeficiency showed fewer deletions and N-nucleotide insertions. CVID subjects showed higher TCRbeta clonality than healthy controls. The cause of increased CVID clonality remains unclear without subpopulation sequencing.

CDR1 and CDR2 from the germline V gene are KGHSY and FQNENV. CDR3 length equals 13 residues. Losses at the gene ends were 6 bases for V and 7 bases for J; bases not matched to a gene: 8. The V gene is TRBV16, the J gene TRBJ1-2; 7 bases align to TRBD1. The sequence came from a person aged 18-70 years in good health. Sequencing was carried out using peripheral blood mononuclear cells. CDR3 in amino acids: CASSIGGAVGYTF. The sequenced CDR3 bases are TGTGCCAGCAGTATAGGGGGCGCGGTTGGC.